Listed below are T cell receptor beta chains from one sample, sequenced in a study of tumor-infiltrating lymphocytes in primary liver carcinoma. TCRdb reprocessed the multiplex PCR reads via MiXCR and lists one record per CDR3 protein. The sample carries more than 90,000 distinct CDR3 sequences, approximately 70% recorded once. Sequencing input: liver tumor tissue from sampling region 2. These receptors were obtained from a woman aged 55-69 years with primary liver carcinoma and hepatitis B virus infection. Each CDR3 is given with its conserved first and last residue. D genes are given only for firm matches. Not all rows give a size; the values are once, few, many and, for expanded clones, a class.

V gene,D gene,J gene,clone size,CDR3 protein,CDR3 DNA
TRBV2,TRBD1,TRBJ1-3,few,CASSYYRGRSGNTIYF,TGTGCCAGCAGTTATTACAGGGGAAGGAGCGGAAACACCATATATTTT
TRBV10-3,TRBD1,TRBJ1-5,NA,CAISAGQGGSSDQPQHF,TGTGCCATCAGTGCCGGACAGGGCGGATCGAGTGATCAGCCCCAGCATTTT
TRBV10-2,NA,TRBJ2-3,NA,CASSEPADSSTDTHYF,TGTGCCAGCAGTGAGCCAGCGGATTCTAGCACAGATACGCATTATTTT
TRBV12-3/TRBV12-4,TRBD1,TRBJ2-7,many,CASSIGTGGGEQYF,TGTGCCAGCAGTATCGGGACAGGGGGTGGCGAGCAGTACTTC
TRBV4-2,TRBD2,TRBJ2-7,many,CASSQESGTPSYEQYF,TGTGCCAGCAGCCAAGAAAGCGGGACCCCCTCCTACGAGCAGTACTTC
TRBV6-1,NA,TRBJ1-6,many,CASSATLPNSPLHF,TGTGCCAGCAGTGCGACTCTTCCGAATTCACCCCTCCACTTT
TRBV11-2,TRBD1,TRBJ2-5,NA,CTSSLRTGEGETQHF,TGTACTAGCAGCTTAAGGACAGGGGAAGGGGAGACCCAGCACTTC
TRBV5-1,NA,TRBJ1-3,many,CASRPLQGSGNTIYF,TGCGCCAGCAGGCCATTACAGGGAAGCGGAAACACCATATATTTT
TRBV6-5,NA,TRBJ2-2,NA,CASIYAGTRVTGELFF,TGTGCCAGCATTTACGCGGGGACAAGGGTCACCGGGGAGCTGTTTTTT
TRBV11-2,TRBD1,TRBJ2-2,few,CASSRGGSYIANTGKLFF,TGTGCCAGTAGCCGAGGGGGCTCTTATATCGCGAACACCGGGAAGCTGTTTTTT
TRBV5-1,NA,TRBJ1-5,NA,CASSPGHGSNQPQHF,TGCGCCAGCAGCCCCGGACACGGGAGCAATCAGCCCCAGCATTTT
TRBV5-1,NA,TRBJ2-1,NA,CASSLEGRTYIEQFF,TGCGCCAGCAGCTTGGAGGGGCGAACCTACATTGAGCAGTTCTTC
TRBV11-3,TRBD2,TRBJ2-1,NA,CANSLGGSTNEQFF,TGTGCTAACAGCTTAGGCGGGAGCACTAATGAACAGTTCTTC
TRBV12-3/TRBV12-4,NA,TRBJ2-3,NA,CASSSSSVTETQYF,TGTGCCAGCAGCTCGTCTAGTGTCACAGAAACGCAGTATTTT
TRBV29-1,NA,TRBJ2-5,NA,CIVDDLVLETQYF,TGCATCGTTGATGATCTAGTCCTGGAGACCCAGTACTTC
TRBV7-8,TRBD2,TRBJ2-3,NA,CASSRKGLGLSCTDTQYF,TGTGCCAGCAGCCGTAAGGGACTAGGTCTATCTTGCACAGATACGCAGTATTTT
TRBV29-1,TRBD1,TRBJ1-1,many,CSVERGLGTEAFF,TGCAGCGTTGAAAGGGGGCTGGGCACTGAAGCTTTCTTT
TRBV5-1,NA,TRBJ2-3,NA,CASSMARVATSTDTQYF,TGCGCCAGCAGCATGGCACGGGTAGCGACTAGCACAGATACGCAGTATTTT
TRBV20-1,TRBD1,TRBJ2-2,NA,CSARDTGTGTGELFF,TGCAGTGCTAGAGACACCGGGACAGGGACCGGGGAGCTGTTTTTT
TRBV11-2,NA,TRBJ1-1,NA,CASSLIVDGEAFF,TGTGCCAGCAGCTTGATAGTGGACGGTGAAGCTTTCTTT
TRBV11-2,NA,TRBJ2-1,NA,CASRQLGPSYNEQLF,TGTGCCAGCAGACAACTAGGACCCTCCTACAATGAACAGCTCTTC
TRBV11-2,TRBD1,TRBJ2-1,NA,CASSLVHTGETF,TGTGCCAGCAGCTTGGTTCACACAGGGGAAACCTTC
TRBV11-2,NA,TRBJ2-4,NA,CSSNLDGWGRDIQYF,TGCTCCAGCAACCTAGATGGTTGGGGGCGCGACATTCAGTACTTC
TRBV5-4,NA,TRBJ2-1,NA,CASSLVGATLNDEQFF,TGTGCCAGCAGCTTGGTAGGGGCAACATTAAACGATGAGCAGTTCTTC
TRBV5-1,NA,TRBJ2-2,NA,CASRGRSDTGELFF,TGCGCCAGCAGGGGCAGATCGGACACCGGGGAGCTGTTTTTT
TRBV29-1,NA,TRBJ1-2,NA,CGVVRDGANYGYTF,TGCGGCGTTGTTCGGGACGGAGCTAATTATGGCTACACGTTC
TRBV10-3,TRBD1,TRBJ2-5,many,CAISQDRDQTQYF,TGTGCCATCAGTCAGGACAGGGACCAGACCCAGTACTTC